Sequencing of this T cell receptor beta chain was carried out in a study of cytomegalovirus exposure and HLA in healthy donors. Study-level background: Ancestry clustering placed about 80% of several hundred genotyped donors in the Caucasian-associated cluster.

In the PCR, 60 Vbeta and 13 Jbeta primers were used. Only in-frame clones appear in the TCRdb table, and some are missing; sequencing was by immunoSEQ multiplex PCR. The data hold around 200,000 clones, with 79% observed a single time. The CDR3 contains 14 residues. CDR1 is SGHVT, CDR2 SQSDAQ, per germline. The V segment lost 5 bases and the J segment 4 bases; nucleotides outside the gene matches: 4. This chain joins TRBV7-4 and TRBJ1-4; 7 bases are a match to TRBD1. Sample: PBMCs. This clonotype originated in a woman younger than 30 in good health and CMV-seronegative. In DNA, the CDR3 is TGTGCCAGCAGCACAGGGGCGTTTAATGAAAAACTGTTTTTT. It is translated as CASSTGAFNEKLFF.